This TCR beta chain was recorded in a study of blood T cell repertoires in COVID-19. The wider study: Collection of acute and convalescent COVID-19 samples took place in the United States, Italy and Spain.

The V gene's germline CDR1 is LNHDA and CDR2 SQIVND (reference sequence). Trimming pared 8 bases from V and 4 bases from J, leaving 18 bases between. The CDR3 spans 14 residues. Source study methods: Using reference gene primer amplification, nucleated cell counts were estimated. Sequencing was performed with immunoSEQ multiplex PCR; in TCRdb, only in-frame clones are kept and a portion is missing. V and J calls and clone size follow that table, whereas D and trimming were derived from the DNA. The sample lists a few hundred thousand clones, 88% seen once, with roughly 1.9% in the top ten. Across under 25 US areas, participants ranged in age from about 18 to 100 years. Two negative PCRs, clearance, or symptom resolution had been documented for recovered Cohort 3 donors.

The sequenced sample consisted of PBMCs or T cells enriched from blood (not recorded which). The V call is TRBV19, the J call TRBJ2-7; TRBD1 might be the D (5 bases). The receptor comes from a woman between 35 and 50 years old who had recovered from COVID-19. CDR3 nucleotides: TGTGCCAGTTCTAGACAAGGGGTAGTATACGAGCAGTACTTC. Encoded protein: CASSRQGVVYEQYF. The complete variable domain, with remaining parts taken from reference TRBV19 and TRBJ2-7, reads DGGITQSPKYLFRKEGQNVTLSCEQNLNHDAMYWYRQDPGQGLRLIYYSQIVNDFQKGDIAEGYSVSREKKESFPLTVTSAQKNPTAFYLCASSRQGVVYEQYFGPGTRLTVT.